This T cell receptor (beta chain) was captured in a study of metastatic and nonmetastatic thyroid tumors. Study details: Repertoires from blood and tumor or nodule tissue of malignant and benign thyroid patients were compared.

MiXCR re-clonotyped the PCR reads for TCRdb. The sample carries more than 40,000 clones, under 4% recorded once. Patients had received no treatment of any kind before thyroid surgery. Germline trimming cut 7 bases from V and 3 bases from J; bases unmatched to any gene: 4. The CDR3 is 15 residues long. Germline lookup yields CDR1 MNHNS and CDR2 SASEGT. This chain joins TRBV6-1 and TRBJ1-4, with 11 bases matching TRBD1. Sequencing used blood. The TCR was taken from a female donor with papillary thyroid cancer or a benign thyroid nodule (not recorded which). Some clones in this sample may be carry-over from other donors' samples. The CDR3 coding sequence is TGTGCCAGCAAGGACAGGGGGCCCGCTAATGAAAAACTGTTTTTT. The encoded protein is CASKDRGPANEKLFF.